Below are 22 T cell receptor beta chains sequenced from a single sample in a study of T cell responses to AZD1222 COVID-19 vaccine (dated by TCRdb to the early 2020s). The time point label, read with the paper, signifies: baseline before first vaccination. The method behind the library was the immunoSEQ multiplex PCR assay. TCRdb took this table from immuneACCESS and kept in-frame rearrangements with V and J called. Such tables lack part of the clones; where checked against another copy, unresolved V genes explain under half of the gap, and the rest is unexplained. The sample table shows about 100,000 clones, and around 84% are seen once. The ten largest clonotypes hold about 1.5% of the sample. The material sequenced was peripheral blood, taken on day 0 of AZD1222 vaccination. Every receptor here comes from an adult in good health.

The J gene is TRBJ2-3, the V gene TRBV4-1; tentative D call: TRBD1 (6 bases). V lost 0 bases to trimming and J lost 1 base, with 11 bases between them. Germline V gives CDR1 MGHRA, CDR2 YSYEKL. The CDR3 contains 16 residues. The CDR3, as DNA: TGCGCCAGCAGCCAAGACGACAGGATACGCACAGATACGCAGTATTTT. Its translation: CASSQDDRIRTDTQYF.

This chain uses TRBV7-2 with TRBJ2-3; 10 bases are a match to TRBD2. Germline lookup yields CDR1 SGHTA and CDR2 FQGNSA. This CDR3 spans 19 amino acids. J was trimmed by 0 bases and V by 1 base; bases with no gene match: 10. The chain's CDR3 is CASSLESLAGWASTDTQYF. The CDR3 nucleotides are TGTGCCAGCAGCTTAGAATCACTAGCGGGATGGGCTAGCACAGATACGCAGTATTTT. Variable domain in full (rest from reference TRBV7-2 and TRBJ2-3): GAGVSQSPSNKVTEKGKDVELRCDPISGHTALYWYRQSLGQGLEFLIYFQGNSAPDKSGLPSDRFSAERTGGSVSTLTIQRTQQEDSAVYLCASSLESLAGWASTDTQYFGPGTRLTVL.

The V call is TRBV6-5, the J call TRBJ2-7, with D perhaps TRBD1 (6 bases). Germline V gives CDR1 MNHEY, CDR2 SVGAGI. The CDR3 totals 13 residues. Trimming cost V 5 bases and J 6 bases, with 14 bases left between them. This CDR3 reads CASSRGTGTEQYF. The CDR3, as DNA: TGTGCCAGCAGTCGCGGAACAGGGACCGAGCAGTACTTC.

The V call is TRBV4-3, the J call TRBJ2-3; TRBD1 might be the D (5 bases). The V end lost 0 bases, the J end lost 1 base, and 14 bases lay between the germline ends. Germline V lookup: CDR1 LGHNA, CDR2 YSLEER. This CDR3 is built from 17 residues. DNA of the CDR3: TGCGCCAGCAGCCAAGACTCGCAGGGATGGGGCACAGATACGCAGTATTTT. This sequence encodes CASSQDSQGWGTDTQYF.

CDR3: CSVEDQGHYEQYF. The CDR3 DNA sequence: TGCAGCGTTGAAGATCAGGGGCACTACGAGCAGTACTTC. The chain is built from TRBV29-1 and TRBJ2-7; D perhaps matches TRBD1 (6 bases). This CDR3 is 13 amino acids long. Looked up from germline, CDR1 is SQVTM and CDR2 is ANQGSEA. Trimming removed 0 bases at V and 3 bases at J, with 9 bases between.

The rearrangement uses TRBV4-1 and TRBJ2-7; 15 nucleotides match TRBD2. Trimming at V came to 2 bases and at J to 6 bases, leaving 8 bases not matched to a gene. Germline V CDR1 and CDR2: MGHRA, YSYEKL. This CDR3 comprises 17 residues. CDR3 coding DNA: TGCGCCAGCAGCCAAACTTACCCGGGACTAGCGGGAGGCGAGCAGTACTTC. Its translation: CASSQTYPGLAGGEQYF.

The genes are TRBV28 and TRBJ2-1, with D perhaps TRBD2 (6 bases). V was shortened by 2 bases and J by 3 bases, with 8 bases between the two germline ends. This CDR3 contains 14 residues. Germline lookup yields CDR1 MDHEN and CDR2 SYDVKM. CDR3: CASSLPGDYNEQFF. DNA for the CDR3: TGTGCCAGCAGTTTACCGGGGGACTACAATGAGCAGTTCTTC.

The chain couples TRBV30 to TRBJ2-3, with TRBD1 matching over 9 bases. This CDR3 comprises 15 residues. With 2 bases clipped from V and 6 bases from J, the junction kept 9 bases outside the gene matches. Germline lookup yields CDR1 GTSNPN and CDR2 SVGIG (reference sequence). The chain's CDR3 is CAWSSGTGTLDTQYF. CDR3 in DNA: TGTGCCTGGAGTTCCGGGACAGGGACTCTGGATACGCAGTATTTT.

The chain uses TRBV4-1 and TRBJ2-1, with D uncertain. V dropped 2 bases and J dropped 7 bases, with 15 bases sitting between them. Germline CDR1 is MGHRA and CDR2 is YSYEKL. The CDR3 is 15 residues long. CDR3 residues: CASSQPAISGNEQFF. The CDR3 region has the DNA TGCGCCAGCAGCCAACCGGCGATTTCTGGGAATGAGCAGTTCTTC.

V gene TRBV7-9 combines with J gene TRBJ2-2, with 7 nucleotides matching TRBD1. V was pared by 1 base and J by 4 bases, with 6 bases of the junction left unmatched. CDR1 is SEHNR, CDR2 FQNEAQ, per germline (reference sequence). This CDR3 has 16 amino acids. The CDR3: CASSLGPRGSTGELFF. In nucleotides, the CDR3 is TGTGCCAGCAGCTTAGGGCCCAGGGGGAGCACCGGGGAGCTGTTTTTT.

The CDR3 DNA follows: TGTGCCAGCAGCAATCCGGGACAAAAAAACATTCAGTACTTC. As protein: CASSNPGQKNIQYF. The chain uses TRBV7-9 and TRBJ2-4; maybe TRBD1 (6 bases). V lost 5 bases to trimming and J lost 4 bases, with 12 bases between them. CDR1 is SEHNR, CDR2 FQNEAQ, per germline (reference sequence). This CDR3 region has 14 residues.

J is TRBJ1-2 and V is TRBV4-1, with D hard to call. CDR3 size: 14 residues. The germline V and J ends were trimmed by 4 bases and 8 bases, with 17 bases remaining between them. Germline V gene lookup returns CDR1 MGHRA and CDR2 YSYEKL. The CDR3 DNA follows: TGCGCCAGCAGCCTTTCGGACGGCGCACGGGGCTACACCTTC. Translating it yields CASSLSDGARGYTF.

The table lists this clone with a few counts. V gene TRBV23-1 combines with J gene TRBJ1-1; TRBD1 matches 7 bases. TRBV23-1 counts as an open reading frame of uncertain function. This CDR3 comprises 17 residues. V shed 0 bases and J 5 bases; nucleotides not matched to a gene: 12. This CDR3 is CASSQSFEGAEGTEAFF. As DNA, the CDR3 is TGCGCCAGCAGTCAATCGTTCGAGGGGGCGGAAGGGACTGAAGCTTTCTTT.

This chain links TRBV7-2 with TRBJ2-2; D unclear. Germline V CDR1 and CDR2: SGHTA, FQGNSA. This CDR3 spans 14 amino acids. V was pared by 3 bases and J by 4 bases, with 9 bases between. For the CDR3, the DNA is TGTGCCAGCAGCTTTCTACCGAGCACCGGGGAGCTGTTTTTT. Its protein product is CASSFLPSTGELFF.

Written as DNA, the CDR3 is TGTGCCAGCAGCCCAGCGAACTATGGCTACACCTTC. Its translation is CASSPANYGYTF. The V and J genes are TRBV5-6 and TRBJ1-2; the D is unclear. Germline CDR1 and CDR2: SGHDT and YYEEEE. The CDR3 covers 12 residues. The V end was cut by 4 bases, the J end by 2 bases, with 6 bases between. Complete variable domain (other parts from reference TRBV5-6 and TRBJ1-2): DAGVTQSPTHLIKTRGQQVTLRCSPKSGHDTVSWYQQALGQGPQFIFQYYEEEERQRGNFPDRFSGHQFPNYSSELNVNALLLGDSALYLCASSPANYGYTFGSGTRLTVV.

The V and J genes are TRBV28 and TRBJ1-5; no reliable D call. V was shortened by 7 bases and J by 3 bases, with 7 bases between the two germline ends. The CDR3 sequence is 12 residues long. Germline V CDR1 and CDR2: MDHEN, SYDVKM. The CDR3 sequence is CASNGPNQPQHF. DNA for the CDR3: TGTGCCAGCAATGGGCCCAATCAGCCCCAGCATTTT.

J is TRBJ2-1 and V is TRBV28; 7 bases are a match to TRBD2. CDR3 length: 14 residues. Germline CDR1 MDHEN, CDR2 SYDVKM. V was clipped by 8 bases and J by 7 bases; unmatched bases: 11. This CDR3 reads CASGEGPSLNEQFF. The CDR3 DNA reads TGTGCCAGCGGGGAGGGACCCTCCTTAAATGAGCAGTTCTTC.

This chain joins TRBV6-2 or TRBV6-3 and TRBJ2-7; possibly TRBD1 for D (5 bases). The germline V gene has CDR1 MNHEY and CDR2 SVGEGT. This CDR3 contains 16 residues. The V gene lost 6 bases and the J gene lost 2 bases, with 20 bases spanning the gap. The CDR3 region is CASSRIRQITPYEQYF. Written as DNA, the CDR3 is TGTGCCAGCAGCCGGATTCGACAGATAACCCCCTACGAGCAGTACTTC.

The chain is built from TRBV3-1 (or the pseudogene TRBV3-2) and TRBJ1-2; a possible D gene is TRBD1 (6 bases). This CDR3 contains 15 residues. Trimming took 4 bases from V and 4 from J, leaving 16 bases between them. CDR1 is LGHDT, CDR2 YNNKEL, per germline (reference sequence). Written as DNA, the CDR3 is TGTGCCAGCAGCCCTACAGGGCTTCCTTCCTATGGCTACACCTTC. The encoded protein is CASSPTGLPSYGYTF.

Only a few counts were recorded for this clone. The CDR3 loop is CASSRDNSENTEAFF. The CDR3 bases are TGTGCCAGCAGCCGCGATAATTCGGAGAACACTGAAGCTTTCTTT. V gene TRBV6-2 or TRBV6-3 combines with J gene TRBJ1-1; no reliable D call. CDR1 is MNHEY, CDR2 SVGEGT, per germline. V lost 6 bases, J lost 1 base, and 15 bases lay in between. The CDR3 is made up of 15 amino acids.

The gene calls are TRBV2 and TRBJ1-1; D is ambiguous. The germline gives CDR1 SNHLY, CDR2 FYNNEI. V was clipped by 5 bases and J by 5 bases, with 3 bases between them. The CDR3 sequence is 10 residues long. The CDR3 DNA sequence: TGTGCCAGCAGTCAGACTGAAGCTTTCTTT. Protein product: CASSQTEAFF.

The V gene is TRBV3-1 (or the pseudogene TRBV3-2), the J gene TRBJ1-3; the D is unclear. Trimming pared 0 bases from V and 9 bases from J, leaving 15 bases between. Germline V lookup: CDR1 LGHDT, CDR2 YNNKEL (reference sequence). CDR3 length equals 15 residues. CDR3 protein: CASSQDSALGSTIYF. The CDR3 bases are TGTGCCAGCAGCCAAGACAGTGCTTTGGGTAGCACCATATATTTT.